These 5 T cell receptor beta chains share one sample of origin, sequenced in a study of blood T cell repertoires in COVID-19. Produced via immunoSEQ multiplex PCR; TCRdb's table is partial and in-frame only. The sample holds 250,000 to 350,000 clones, more than 85% seen once. The sequenced sample was peripheral blood. These receptors originate from a man aged 30 to 39 with acute or convalescent COVID-19.

The J gene is TRBJ1-2, the V gene TRBV5-1, with no clear D. Germline values: CDR1 SGHRS, CDR2 YFSETQ. Trimming took off 0 bases at V and 4 bases at J, with 7 bases between the two ends. This CDR3 is built from 13 residues. CDR3 in amino acids: CASSLGEGYGYTF. The CDR3 DNA follows: TGCGCCAGCAGCTTGGGGGAGGGCTATGGCTACACCTTC.

This chain connects TRBV15 to TRBJ1-5; TRBD1 aligns across 9 bases. V shed 1 base and J 3 bases; nucleotides not matched to a gene: 10. This CDR3 has 18 amino acids. From germline, CDR1 is LNHNV and CDR2 YYDKDF (reference sequence). The CDR3 sequence: CATSRGDWTGANNQPQHF. The DNA of the CDR3 is TGTGCCACCAGCAGAGGCGACTGGACAGGGGCAAACAATCAGCCCCAGCATTTT. The full variable domain, with the rest looked up from reference TRBV15 and TRBJ1-5, is DAMVIQNPRYQVTQFGKPVTLSCSQTLNHNVMYWYQQKSSQAPKLLFHYYDKDFNNEADTPDNFQSRRPNTSFCFLDIRSPGLGDTAMYLCATSRGDWTGANNQPQHFGDGTRLSIL.

This clone was observed a few times. The chain couples TRBV12-1 to TRBJ1-1; the DNA was not compared with TRBD1, the D call given in the table. TRBV12-1 is reported as a pseudogene. The CDR3 length is 18 residues. CDR3 in amino acids: CASSFYLSERGLDTEAFF. Written as DNA, the CDR3 is TGTGCCAGCAGCTTCTATCTTTCAGAGAGGGGGCTAGACACTGAAGCTTTCTTT.

In its sample, this clone was seen once. V usage is TRBV3-1 (or the pseudogene TRBV3-2) and J usage is TRBJ2-1; 9 bases are shared with TRBD2. The germline V gene encodes CDR1 LGHDT and CDR2 YNNKEL (reference sequence). CDR3 length: 17 residues. With 0 bases clipped from V and 7 bases from J, the junction kept 10 bases outside the gene matches. The CDR3 spells CASSQERRGRARNEQFF. The CDR3 DNA reads as TGTGCCAGCAGCCAAGAAAGGCGCGGGAGGGCCCGAAATGAGCAGTTCTTC.

This chain links TRBV28 with TRBJ2-1, with 8 bases fitting TRBD1. Germline V gene data show CDR1 as MDHEN and CDR2 as SYDVKM. This CDR3 has 17 amino acids. The V gene end was trimmed by 6 bases and the J gene end by 0 bases; junction bases not matched to a gene: 10. DNA for the CDR3: TGTGCCAGCAGAGACAGGGGTTGGGATGTCTCCTACAATGAGCAGTTCTTC. Translated: CASRDRGWDVSYNEQFF. Full variable domain (rest looked up from reference TRBV28 and TRBJ2-1): DVKVTQSSRYLVKRTGEKVFLECVQDMDHENMFWYRQDPGLGLRLIYFSYDVKMKEKGDIPEGYSVSREKKERFSLILESASTNQTSMYLCASRDRGWDVSYNEQFFGPGTRLTVL.